These 15 T cell receptor beta chains were sequenced from one sample in a study of blood T cell repertoires in COVID-19. TCRdb's table, derived via immunoSEQ multiplex PCR, lists solely in-frame clones and lacks some. The table lists over 250,000 clones, 85% to 90% of them singletons. Sequencing was done on a sample of peripheral blood. These receptors all stem from a human donor in a cohort sampled during active COVID-19.

This clone was counted a few times. The V and J genes are TRBV14 and TRBJ2-1; 8 bases agree with TRBD2. CDR1 is SGHDN and CDR2 is FVKESK in the germline V gene. There are 18 residues in the CDR3. J lost 8 bases, V lost 1 base, and 16 bases had no gene match. This CDR3 reads CASSQVTYIAGRSHEQFF. CDR3 DNA: TGTGCCAGCAGCCAAGTCACCTACATAGCGGGGAGGAGCCATGAGCAGTTCTTC.

The chain couples TRBV7-2 to TRBJ1-2; possibly TRBD1 for D (5 bases). Per the germline V gene, CDR1 is SGHTA and CDR2 is FQGNSA. The CDR3 totals 17 residues. The germline V and J ends were trimmed by 1 base and 2 bases, with 17 bases remaining between them. CDR3 nucleotides: TGTGCCAGCAGCTTAGGAACAGACAGCCTGAAGAACTATGGCTACACCTTC. Protein sequence: CASSLGTDSLKNYGYTF. Filled out from reference TRBV7-2 and TRBJ1-2, the complete variable domain reads GAGVSQSPSNKVTEKGKDVELRCDPISGHTALYWYRQSLGQGLEFLIYFQGNSAPDKSGLPSDRFSAERTGGSVSTLTIQRTQQEDSAVYLCASSLGTDSLKNYGYTFGSGTRLTVV.

The genes are TRBV7-9 and TRBJ2-5; TRBD2 agrees at 13 bases. Germline V gene sequence: CDR1 SEHNR, CDR2 FQNEAQ (reference sequence). V trimming: 5 bases; J trimming: 3 bases; junction bases outside the gene matches: 9. The CDR3 contains 17 residues. The CDR3 loop is CASSPHGTSGTKETQYF. The CDR3 region has the DNA TGTGCCAGCAGCCCCCACGGGACTAGCGGGACCAAAGAGACCCAGTACTTC.

This sequence joins TRBV3-1 (or the pseudogene TRBV3-2) and TRBJ1-2; perhaps TRBD1 as D (5 bases). V was shortened by 8 bases and J by 3 bases, with 7 bases between the two germline ends. Germline V gene data show CDR1 as LGHDT and CDR2 as YNNKEL (reference sequence). The CDR3 extends over 11 amino acids. CDR3 protein: CASGGDYGYTF. The CDR3 DNA reads as TGTGCCAGCGGAGGGGACTATGGCTACACCTTC.

The chain uses TRBV6-5 and TRBJ1-1; D ambiguous. The CDR3 consists of 13 residues. Germline CDR1 reads MNHEY; CDR2 reads SVGAGI. Trimming removed 5 bases from V and 7 bases from J, with 14 bases in between. For the CDR3, the DNA is TGTGCCAGCAGTCTACTTGCGTCCGGTGAAGCTTTCTTT. This sequence encodes CASSLLASGEAFF.

The chain has TRBV25-1 and TRBJ1-5, with D unresolved. V shed 3 bases and J shed 3 bases, with 9 bases lying between them. This CDR3 contains 14 residues. The germline gives CDR1 MGHDK, CDR2 SYGVNS. CDR3 protein: CASSDRRLNQPQHF. CDR3 nucleotide sequence: TGTGCCAGCAGTGATAGGAGACTCAATCAGCCCCAGCATTTT.

The chain links TRBV2 to TRBJ2-5; perhaps TRBD1 as D (6 bases). The CDR3 extends over 13 amino acids. Trimming removed 10 bases at V and 4 bases at J, with 16 bases between. Germline lookup yields CDR1 SNHLY and CDR2 FYNNEI. The CDR3 coding sequence is TGTGCCACCGAGGACAGAGTGGGAGAGACCCAGTACTTC. Translation: CATEDRVGETQYF.

The chain links TRBV23-1 to TRBJ1-3; D is uncertain. TRBV23-1 falls under the ORF class, with uncertain function. The ends were cut back, 9 bases at V and 0 bases at J, with 12 bases in the middle. CDR3 length: 14 amino acids. For the CDR3, the DNA is TGCGCCAGGTCGGACTCCTTCTCTGGAAACACCATATATTTT. It yields the protein CARSDSFSGNTIYF.

This clone occurred once. The CDR3: CASSTRTGGGAFF. CDR3 DNA sequence: TGTGCCAGCAGCACCCGCACAGGTGGGGGGGCTTTCTTT. This chain uses TRBV5-4 with TRBJ1-1; D possibly corresponds to TRBD1 (5 bases). Germline V gene lookup returns CDR1 SGHNT and CDR2 YYREEE (reference sequence). V was shortened by 4 bases and J by 11 bases, with 18 bases between the two germline ends. CDR3 length: 13 residues.

As DNA, the CDR3 is TGTGCCAGCAGTAGATACGGGACAGCTGACCGATCCAGCTCCTACGAGCAGTACTTC. The encoded protein is CASSRYGTADRSSSYEQYF. The rearrangement joins TRBV6-6 to TRBJ2-7; 7 positions match TRBD1. The CDR3 covers 19 residues. Trimming took 5 bases from V and 0 from J; bases not matched to a gene: 19. Germline-derived CDR1 and CDR2 are MNHNY and SVGAGI (reference sequence).

Only one count was recorded for this clone. The rearrangement uses TRBV5-1 and TRBJ2-3, with D unresolved. Germline values: CDR1 SGHRS, CDR2 YFSETQ. V was shortened by 0 bases and J by 1 base, with 12 bases between the two germline ends. The CDR3 covers 16 residues. Written as DNA, the CDR3 is TGCGCCAGCAGCTTGGTTGGTAGCTCGGGCACAGATACGCAGTATTTT. Translation gives CASSLVGSSGTDTQYF.

The gene calls are TRBV6-5 and TRBJ1-1; D gene uncertain. Trimming stripped 8 bases from V and 7 bases from J, with 11 bases between. Germline V gene sequence: CDR1 MNHEY, CDR2 SVGAGI. CDR3 length equals 11 residues. The CDR3 spells CASGQAYEAFF. For the CDR3, the DNA is TGTGCCAGCGGGCAGGCCTATGAAGCTTTCTTT.

The chain joins TRBV28 to TRBJ2-7; D may be TRBD1 (5 bases). This CDR3 contains 15 residues. The germline V gene encodes CDR1 MDHEN and CDR2 SYDVKM. V was clipped by 5 bases and J by 7 bases, with 21 bases between them. The CDR3 here is CASSLPVGVTSEQYF. CDR3 bases: TGTGCCAGCAGTCTCCCCGTAGGGGTCACATCAGAGCAGTACTTC.

The chain employs TRBV27 and TRBJ2-5; TRBD1 matches 7 bases. J was trimmed by 1 base and V by 7 bases; bases with no gene match: 9. The CDR3 covers 15 residues. Germline CDR1 and CDR2: MNHEY and SMNVEV (reference sequence). DNA for the CDR3: TGTGCCAGCATGCCGACAGGGATCGGCCAAGAGACCCAGTACTTC. Its protein product is CASMPTGIGQETQYF.

This rearrangement joins TRBV6-2 or TRBV6-3 to TRBJ2-7; perhaps TRBD2 as D (5 bases). CDR3 length: 15 residues. The V gene lost 4 bases and the J gene lost 2 bases, with 15 bases spanning the gap. From germline, CDR1 is MNHEY and CDR2 SVGEGT. CDR3 coding DNA: TGTGCCAGCAGTTTTAGGACTCTCTCTACCTACGAGCAGTACTTC. It codes for CASSFRTLSTYEQYF.